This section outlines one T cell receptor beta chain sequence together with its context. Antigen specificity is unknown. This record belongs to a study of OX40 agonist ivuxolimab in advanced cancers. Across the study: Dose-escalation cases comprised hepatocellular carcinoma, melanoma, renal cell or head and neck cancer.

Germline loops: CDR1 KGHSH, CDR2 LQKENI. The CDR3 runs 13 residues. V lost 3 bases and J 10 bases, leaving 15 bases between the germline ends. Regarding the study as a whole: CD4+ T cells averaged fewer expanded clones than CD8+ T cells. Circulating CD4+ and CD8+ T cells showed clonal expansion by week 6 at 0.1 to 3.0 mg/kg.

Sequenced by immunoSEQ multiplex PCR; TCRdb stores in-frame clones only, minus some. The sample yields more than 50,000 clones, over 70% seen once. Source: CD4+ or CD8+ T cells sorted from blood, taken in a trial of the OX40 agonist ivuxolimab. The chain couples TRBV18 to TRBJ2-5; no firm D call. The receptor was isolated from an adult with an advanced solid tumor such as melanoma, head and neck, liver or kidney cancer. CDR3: CASSPSETVGQYF. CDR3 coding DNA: TGTGCCAGCTCACCTTCCGAGACCGTCGGCCAGTACTTC.